This T cell receptor beta chain was recorded in a study of T cell responses to AZD1222 COVID-19 vaccine. The CDR3 covers 13 residues. Germline CDR1 is SGHRS and CDR2 is YFSETQ. V was clipped by 0 bases and J by 2 bases, with 5 bases between them. This table comes from immunoSEQ multiplex PCR, and its TCRdb copy is limited to in-frame clones, with some not included. The table has over 60,000 clones, around 87% seen once. The sequence came from an adult in good health. Sequenced material: peripheral blood, taken on day 0 of AZD1222 vaccination. V gene TRBV5-1 combines with J gene TRBJ1-1, with no clear D. The CDR3 loop reads CASSLADNTEAFF. In nucleotides, the CDR3 is TGCGCCAGCAGCTTGGCGGATAACACTGAAGCTTTCTTT. Based on the CDR3 plus reference TRBV5-1 and TRBJ1-1, the full variable domain is KAGVTQTPRYLIKTRGQQVTLSCSPISGHRSVSWYQQTPGQGLQFLFEYFSETQRNKGNFPGRFSGRQFSNSRSEMNVSTLELGDSALYLCASSLADNTEAFFGQGTRLTVV.